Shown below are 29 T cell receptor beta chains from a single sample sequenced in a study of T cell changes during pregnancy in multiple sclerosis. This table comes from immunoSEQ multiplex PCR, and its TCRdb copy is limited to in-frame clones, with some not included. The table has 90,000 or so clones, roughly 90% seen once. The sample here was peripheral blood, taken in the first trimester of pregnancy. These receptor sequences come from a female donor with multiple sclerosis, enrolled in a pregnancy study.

In DNA, the CDR3 is TGTGCCAGCAGCTTCCCTGGGACAGGCTCCTACGAGCAGTACTTC. It codes for CASSFPGTGSYEQYF. This chain links TRBV5-4 with TRBJ2-7; 8 positions agree with TRBD1. Germline loops: CDR1 SGHNT, CDR2 YYREEE (reference sequence). Trimming cost V 2 bases and J 0 bases; bases outside gene matches: 4. This CDR3 has 15 amino acids.

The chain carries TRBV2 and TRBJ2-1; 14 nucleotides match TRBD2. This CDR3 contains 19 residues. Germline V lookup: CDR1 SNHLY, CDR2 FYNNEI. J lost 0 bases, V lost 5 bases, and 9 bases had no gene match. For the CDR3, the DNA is TGTGCCAGCAGTACTCAAGTGACTAGCGGGAGGGCCTCCTACAATGAGCAGTTCTTC. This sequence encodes CASSTQVTSGRASYNEQFF. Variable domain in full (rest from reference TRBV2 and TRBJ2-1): EPEVTQTPSHQVTQMGQEVILRCVPISNHLYFYWYRQILGQKVEFLVSFYNNEISEKSEIFDDQFSVERPDGSNFTLKIRSTKLEDSAMYFCASSTQVTSGRASYNEQFFGPGTRLTVL.

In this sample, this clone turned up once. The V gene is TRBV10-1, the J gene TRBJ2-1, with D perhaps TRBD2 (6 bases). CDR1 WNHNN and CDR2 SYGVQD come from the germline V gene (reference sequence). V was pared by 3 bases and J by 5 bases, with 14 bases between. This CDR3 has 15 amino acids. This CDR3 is CASSDSGEGHNEQFF. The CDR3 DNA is TGCGCCAGCAGTGATAGCGGCGAGGGGCACAATGAGCAGTTCTTC.

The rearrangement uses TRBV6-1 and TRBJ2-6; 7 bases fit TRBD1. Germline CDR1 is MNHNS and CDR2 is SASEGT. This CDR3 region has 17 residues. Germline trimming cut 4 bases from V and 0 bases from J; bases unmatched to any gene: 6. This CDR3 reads CASSGQGVHSGANVLTF. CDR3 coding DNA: TGTGCCAGCAGTGGCCAGGGGGTACACTCTGGGGCCAACGTCCTGACTTTC.

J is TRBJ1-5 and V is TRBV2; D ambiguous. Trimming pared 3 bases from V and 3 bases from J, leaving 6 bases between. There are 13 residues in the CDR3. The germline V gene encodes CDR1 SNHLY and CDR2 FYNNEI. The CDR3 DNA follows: TGTGCCAGCAGTGAGCGGATCAATCAGCCCCAGCATTTT. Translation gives CASSERINQPQHF.

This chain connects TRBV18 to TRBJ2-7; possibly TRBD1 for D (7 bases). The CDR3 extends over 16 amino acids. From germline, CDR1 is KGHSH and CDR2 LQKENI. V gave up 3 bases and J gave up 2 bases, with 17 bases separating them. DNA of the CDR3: TGTGCCAGCTCACCGGATACGACAGGGAGGCCCTACGAGCAGTACTTC. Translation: CASSPDTTGRPYEQYF.

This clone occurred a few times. The CDR3 DNA follows: TGTGCCAGCAGCAGGGACTCTGGGGAGCTGTTTTTT. Translating it yields CASSRDSGELFF. The rearrangement uses TRBV7-9 and TRBJ2-2, with D perhaps TRBD2 (6 bases). Trimming left V 5 bases short and J 8 bases short, with 9 bases between. The CDR3 runs to 12 residues. CDR1 SEHNR and CDR2 FQNEAQ come from the germline V gene (reference sequence).

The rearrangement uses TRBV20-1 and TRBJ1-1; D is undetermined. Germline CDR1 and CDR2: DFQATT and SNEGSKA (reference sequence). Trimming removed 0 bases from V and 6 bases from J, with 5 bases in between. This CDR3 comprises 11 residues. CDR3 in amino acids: CSAREPAEAFF. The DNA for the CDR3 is TGCAGTGCTAGAGAACCAGCTGAAGCTTTCTTT.

The CDR3 DNA sequence: TGTGCCAGCAGCTTAGGACAGGGGAGCGGCGAGCAGTACTTC. Translated: CASSLGQGSGEQYF. The rearrangement links TRBV7-9 to TRBJ2-7, with 8 positions matching TRBD1. CDR3 size: 14 residues. Germline CDR1 and CDR2: SEHNR and FQNEAQ (reference sequence). The trim removed 1 base at V and 6 bases at J, leaving 5 bases unmatched.

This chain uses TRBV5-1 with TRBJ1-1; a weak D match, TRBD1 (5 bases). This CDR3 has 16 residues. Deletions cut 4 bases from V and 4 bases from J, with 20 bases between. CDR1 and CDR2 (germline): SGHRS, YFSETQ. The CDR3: CASSPAGAGVSTEAFF. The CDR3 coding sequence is TGCGCCAGCAGCCCAGCCGGGGCGGGGGTGAGCACTGAAGCTTTCTTT.

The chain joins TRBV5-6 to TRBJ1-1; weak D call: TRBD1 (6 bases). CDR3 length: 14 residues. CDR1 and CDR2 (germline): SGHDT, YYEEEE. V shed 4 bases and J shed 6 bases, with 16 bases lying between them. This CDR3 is CASSPDRRWAEAFF. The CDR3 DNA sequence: TGTGCCAGCAGCCCCGACAGGCGGTGGGCTGAAGCTTTCTTT.

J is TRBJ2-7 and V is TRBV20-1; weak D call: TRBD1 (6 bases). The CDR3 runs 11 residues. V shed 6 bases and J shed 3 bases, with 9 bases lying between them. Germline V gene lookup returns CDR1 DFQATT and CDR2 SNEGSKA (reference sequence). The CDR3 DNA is TGCAGTGCCGAGGACAGCTACGAGCAGTACTTC. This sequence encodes CSAEDSYEQYF.

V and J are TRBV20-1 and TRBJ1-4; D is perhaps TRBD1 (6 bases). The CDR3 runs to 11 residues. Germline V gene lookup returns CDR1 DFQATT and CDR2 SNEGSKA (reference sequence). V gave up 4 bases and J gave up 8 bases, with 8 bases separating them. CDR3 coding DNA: TGCAGTGCTAAGAGGGGGGAAAAACTGTTTTTT. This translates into CSAKRGEKLFF.

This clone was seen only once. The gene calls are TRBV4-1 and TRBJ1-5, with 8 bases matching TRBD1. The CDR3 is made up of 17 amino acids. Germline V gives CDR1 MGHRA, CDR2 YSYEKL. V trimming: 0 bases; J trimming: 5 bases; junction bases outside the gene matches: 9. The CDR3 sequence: CASSQDGGGTGHQPQHF. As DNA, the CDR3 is TGCGCCAGCAGCCAAGATGGGGGCGGGACAGGTCATCAGCCCCAGCATTTT.

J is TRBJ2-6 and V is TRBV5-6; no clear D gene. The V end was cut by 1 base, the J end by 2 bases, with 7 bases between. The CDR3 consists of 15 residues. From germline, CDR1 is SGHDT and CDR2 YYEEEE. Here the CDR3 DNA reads TGTGCCAGCAGCTTGCCACGAGCTGGGGCCAACGTCCTGACTTTC. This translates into CASSLPRAGANVLTF.

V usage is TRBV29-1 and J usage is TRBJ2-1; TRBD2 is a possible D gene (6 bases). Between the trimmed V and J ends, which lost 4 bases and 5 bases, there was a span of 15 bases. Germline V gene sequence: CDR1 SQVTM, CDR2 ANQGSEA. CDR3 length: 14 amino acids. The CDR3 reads CSVGWLAINNEQFF. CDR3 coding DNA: TGCAGCGTTGGGTGGCTAGCGATTAACAATGAGCAGTTCTTC.

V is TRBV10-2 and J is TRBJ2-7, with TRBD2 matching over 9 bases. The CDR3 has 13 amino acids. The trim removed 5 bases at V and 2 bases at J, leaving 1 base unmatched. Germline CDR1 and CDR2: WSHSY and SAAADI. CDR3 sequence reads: CASSRGRAYEQYF. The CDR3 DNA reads TGCGCCAGCAGTCGCGGGAGGGCCTACGAGCAGTACTTC.

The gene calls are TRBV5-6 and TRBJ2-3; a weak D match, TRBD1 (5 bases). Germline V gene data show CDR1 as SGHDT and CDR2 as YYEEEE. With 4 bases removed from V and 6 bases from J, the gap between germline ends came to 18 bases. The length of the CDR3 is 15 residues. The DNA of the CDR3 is TGTGCCAGCAGCATATACTTCCCAGGGCCCGATACGCAGTATTTT. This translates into CASSIYFPGPDTQYF.

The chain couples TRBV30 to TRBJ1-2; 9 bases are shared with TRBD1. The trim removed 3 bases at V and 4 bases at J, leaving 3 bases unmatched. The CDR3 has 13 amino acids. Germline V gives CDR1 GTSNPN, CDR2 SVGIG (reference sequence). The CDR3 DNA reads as TGTGCCTGGAGGGGGACAGGGCGCTATGGCTACACCTTC. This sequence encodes CAWRGTGRYGYTF.

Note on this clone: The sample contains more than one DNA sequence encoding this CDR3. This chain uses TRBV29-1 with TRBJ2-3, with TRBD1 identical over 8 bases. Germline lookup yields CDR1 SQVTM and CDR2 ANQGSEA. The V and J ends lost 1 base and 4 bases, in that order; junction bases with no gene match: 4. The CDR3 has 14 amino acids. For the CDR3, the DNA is TGCAGCGTTGAAGGGACAGGGTCCGCAGATACGCAGTATTTT. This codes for CSVEGTGSADTQYF.

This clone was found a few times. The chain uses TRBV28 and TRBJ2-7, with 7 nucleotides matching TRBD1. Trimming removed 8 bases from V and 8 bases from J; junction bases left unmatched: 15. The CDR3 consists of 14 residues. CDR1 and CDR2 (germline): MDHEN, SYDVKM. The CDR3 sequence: CASCHETGWEKQYF. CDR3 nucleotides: TGTGCCAGCTGCCACGAGACAGGGTGGGAGAAGCAGTACTTC.

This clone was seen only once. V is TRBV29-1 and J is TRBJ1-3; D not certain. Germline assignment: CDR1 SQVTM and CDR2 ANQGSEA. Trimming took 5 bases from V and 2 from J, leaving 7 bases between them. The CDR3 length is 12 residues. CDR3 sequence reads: CSVPGTGNTIYF. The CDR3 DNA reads TGCAGCGTTCCAGGCACTGGAAACACCATATATTTT.

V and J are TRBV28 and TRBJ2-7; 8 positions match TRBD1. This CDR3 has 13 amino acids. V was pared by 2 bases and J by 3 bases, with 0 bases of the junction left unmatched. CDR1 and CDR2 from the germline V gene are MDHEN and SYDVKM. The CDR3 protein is CASSLGQGYEQYF. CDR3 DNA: TGTGCCAGCAGTTTAGGACAGGGCTACGAGCAGTACTTC. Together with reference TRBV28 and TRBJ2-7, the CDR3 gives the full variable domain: DVKVTQSSRYLVKRTGEKVFLECVQDMDHENMFWYRQDPGLGLRLIYFSYDVKMKEKGDIPEGYSVSREKKERFSLILESASTNQTSMYLCASSLGQGYEQYFGPGTRLTVT.

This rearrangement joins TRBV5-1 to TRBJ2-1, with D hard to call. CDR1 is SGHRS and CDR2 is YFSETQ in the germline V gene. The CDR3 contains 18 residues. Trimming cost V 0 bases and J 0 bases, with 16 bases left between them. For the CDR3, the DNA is TGCGCCAGCAGCTTGGAGTGGTCCCCCCCGAGCTCCTACAATGAGCAGTTCTTC. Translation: CASSLEWSPPSSYNEQFF.

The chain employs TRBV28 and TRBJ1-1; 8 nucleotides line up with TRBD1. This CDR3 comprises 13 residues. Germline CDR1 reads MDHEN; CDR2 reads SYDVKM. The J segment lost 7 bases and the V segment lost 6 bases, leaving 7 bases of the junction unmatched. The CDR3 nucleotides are TGTGCCAGCAGAGTACAGGGGGTTGGTGAAGCTTTCTTT. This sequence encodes CASRVQGVGEAFF. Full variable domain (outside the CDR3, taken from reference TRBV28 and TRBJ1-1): DVKVTQSSRYLVKRTGEKVFLECVQDMDHENMFWYRQDPGLGLRLIYFSYDVKMKEKGDIPEGYSVSREKKERFSLILESASTNQTSMYLCASRVQGVGEAFFGQGTRLTVV.

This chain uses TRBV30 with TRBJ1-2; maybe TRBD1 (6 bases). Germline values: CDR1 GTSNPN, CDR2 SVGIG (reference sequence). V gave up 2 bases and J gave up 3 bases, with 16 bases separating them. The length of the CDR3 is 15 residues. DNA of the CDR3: TGTGCCTGGAGTTTTGATTCCACAGGGTACTATGGCTACACCTTC. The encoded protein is CAWSFDSTGYYGYTF. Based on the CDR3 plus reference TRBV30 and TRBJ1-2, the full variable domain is SQTIHQWPATLVQPVGSPLSLECTVEGTSNPNLYWYRQAAGRGLQLLFYSVGIGQISSEVPQNLSASRPQDRQFILSSKKLLLSDSGFYLCAWSFDSTGYYGYTFGSGTRLTVV.

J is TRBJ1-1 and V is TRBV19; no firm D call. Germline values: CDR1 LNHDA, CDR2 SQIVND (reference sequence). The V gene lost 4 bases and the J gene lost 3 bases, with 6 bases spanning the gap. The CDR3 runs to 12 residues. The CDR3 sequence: CASSTLYTEAFF. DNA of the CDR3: TGTGCCAGTAGTACTCTGTACACTGAAGCTTTCTTT.

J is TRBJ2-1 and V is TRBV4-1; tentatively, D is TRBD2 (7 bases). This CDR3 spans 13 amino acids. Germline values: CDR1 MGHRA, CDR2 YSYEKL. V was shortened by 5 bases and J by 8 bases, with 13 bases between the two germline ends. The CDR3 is CASSKWGGDEQFF. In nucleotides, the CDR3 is TGCGCCAGCAGCAAGTGGGGGGGCGATGAGCAGTTCTTC.

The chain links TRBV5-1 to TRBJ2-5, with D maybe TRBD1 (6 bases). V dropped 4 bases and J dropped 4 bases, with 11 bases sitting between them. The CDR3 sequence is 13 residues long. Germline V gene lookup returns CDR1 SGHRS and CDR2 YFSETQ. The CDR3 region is CASSPGQLETQYF. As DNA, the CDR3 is TGCGCCAGCAGCCCTGGACAGTTAGAGACCCAGTACTTC.